Each of the 20 T cell receptor beta chains below was sequenced from the same sample in a study of blood T cells in healthy people across ages. Primed by a sample-barcoded 5' primer and a J-beta primer mix, a second PCR proceeded for about 7 to 12 cycles. TCRdb analysed the 5' RACE reads with MiXCR anew, one entry per CDR3 protein. The sample has fewer than 2,000,000 distinct CDR3 sequences; more than 35% are singletons. Sequencing used blood. These receptors all stem from a human donor in good health.

This clonotype was detected a few times. The chain links TRBV11-3 to TRBJ2-1; 8 bases agree with TRBD1. The V gene end was trimmed by 1 base and the J gene end by 5 bases; junction bases not matched to a gene: 13. The germline gives CDR1 SGHNT, CDR2 YENEEA. The CDR3 runs 18 residues. The CDR3 sequence: CASSLVVILQGANNEQFF. CDR3 nucleotide sequence: TGTGCCAGCAGCTTAGTAGTGATTCTTCAGGGGGCAAACAATGAGCAGTTCTTC.

This chain connects TRBV7-9 to TRBJ2-3; D uncertain. V lost 1 base and J 5 bases, leaving 7 bases between the germline ends. Germline CDR1 SEHNR, CDR2 FQNEAQ (reference sequence). There are 13 residues in the CDR3. CDR3 sequence reads: CASSLGIGDTQYF. CDR3 sequence (DNA): TGTGCCAGCAGCTTAGGGATTGGAGATACGCAGTATTTT. The full variable domain, its missing parts supplied by reference TRBV7-9 and TRBJ2-3, is DTGVSQNPRHKITKRGQNVTFRCDPISEHNRLYWYRQTLGQGPEFLTYFQNEAQLEKSRLLSDRFSAERPKGSFSTLEIQRTEQGDSAMYLCASSLGIGDTQYFGPGTRLTVL.

DNA of the CDR3: TGCAGTGCTAGGAGGGGGGGACTTCCCTCCTACGAGCAGTACTTC. It yields the protein CSARRGGLPSYEQYF. V usage is TRBV20-1 and J usage is TRBJ2-7; the D gene is possibly TRBD2 (7 bases). CDR1 and CDR2 from the germline V gene are DFQATT and SNEGSKA (reference sequence). The length of the CDR3 is 15 residues. V was shortened by 3 bases and J by 0 bases, with 15 bases between the two germline ends.

The chain is built from TRBV6-2 or TRBV6-3 and TRBJ2-4; 12 bases fit TRBD2. Gene TRBJ2-7 matches the end of the DNA better, so the J call may be wrong. Germline assignment: CDR1 MNHEY and CDR2 SVGEGT. The CDR3 contains 16 residues. CDR3 sequence (DNA): TGTGCCAGCCAACTAGCGGGGGGAATTCGTCCCTACGAGCAGTACTTC. Protein: CASQLAGGIRPYEQYF.

The V gene is TRBV7-9, the J gene TRBJ2-3; D tentatively fits TRBD1 or TRBD2 (5 bases each). V lost 4 bases to trimming and J lost 11 bases, with 16 bases between them. This CDR3 has 13 residues. The germline gives CDR1 SEHNR, CDR2 FQNEAQ (reference sequence). The CDR3 reads CASSSTLGPGQYF. CDR3 coding DNA: TGTGCCAGCAGCTCGACCCTGGGACCAGGGCAGTATTTT.

As regards this clonotype: One end of the junction varies from germline; a read error may be responsible. The rearrangement uses TRBV7-7 and TRBJ2-1; possible D gene TRBD2, 6 bases. CDR3 size: 14 residues. Germline CDR1 is SSHAT and CDR2 is FNYEAQ (reference sequence). The CDR3 DNA follows: TGTGCTAGCAGCTTAGAGGAGGGGATTAATGAGCAGTTCTTC. Protein: CASSLEEGINEQFF.

The chain has TRBV4-3 and TRBJ2-3; D perhaps matches TRBD2 (6 bases). V was clipped by 2 bases and J by 0 bases, with 12 bases between them. Germline V gives CDR1 LGHNA, CDR2 YSLEER. This CDR3 is 16 amino acids long. CDR3 protein: CASSQHSGPSTDTQYF. CDR3 bases: TGCGCCAGCAGCCAACATAGCGGTCCTAGCACAGATACGCAGTATTTT.

In its sample, this clonotype was seen a few times. This chain joins TRBV5-1 and TRBJ2-3; D gene uncertain. The CDR3 is 14 amino acids. V dropped 1 base and J dropped 5 bases, with 11 bases sitting between them. Looked up from germline, CDR1 is SGHRS and CDR2 is YFSETQ. The CDR3 nucleotides read TGCGCCAGCAGCTTGAGTGGACCTAAAGATACGCAGTATTTT. This encodes CASSLSGPKDTQYF.

The chain combines TRBV10-3 with TRBJ1-3, with D unclear. Trimming pared 7 bases from V and 0 bases from J, leaving 13 bases between. The germline gives CDR1 ENHRY, CDR2 SYGVKD. The CDR3 is 15 amino acids. In DNA, the CDR3 is TGTGCCATCAACACGGACGGCGGCTCTGGAAACACCATATATTTT. This translates into CAINTDGGSGNTIYF.

CDR3 bases: TGCAGTGCTCCAACGCCGGGACCCCGAGGGACCCAGTACTTC. Translating it yields CSAPTPGPRGTQYF. The chain carries TRBV20-1 and TRBJ2-5; perhaps D is TRBD1 or TRBD2 (5 bases each). Germline V gene data show CDR1 as DFQATT and CDR2 as SNEGSKA (reference sequence). Trimming removed 5 bases at V and 7 bases at J, with 20 bases between. The CDR3 has 14 amino acids.

This clonotype has a handful of counts. The chain has TRBV4-3 and TRBJ2-5; tentatively, D is TRBD2 (5 bases). This CDR3 contains 17 residues. Trimming removed 2 bases at V and 1 base at J, with 17 bases between. Per germline, CDR1 LGHNA and CDR2 YSLEER. This CDR3 is CASSQSARTQRQETQYF. The CDR3 nucleotides read TGCGCCAGCAGCCAATCGGCGAGGACTCAGCGCCAAGAGACCCAGTACTTC.

The CDR3 protein is CASRLGPTWEAFF. In DNA, the CDR3 is TGTGCCAGCAGACTAGGACCAACCTGGGAAGCTTTCTTT. The V and J genes are TRBV2 and TRBJ1-1; D ambiguous. Germline V gene sequence: CDR1 SNHLY, CDR2 FYNNEI. The length of the CDR3 is 13 residues. Trimming stripped 6 bases from V and 8 bases from J, with 16 bases between.

V is TRBV7-9 and J is TRBJ1-6, with unresolved D. CDR1 and CDR2 (germline): SEHNR, FQNEAQ (reference sequence). The CDR3 totals 15 residues. The germline V and J ends were trimmed by 5 bases and 3 bases, with 11 bases remaining between them. In nucleotides, the CDR3 is TGTGCCAGCAGCGACCAGGCAGGCTATAATTCACCCCTCCACTTT. This gives the protein CASSDQAGYNSPLHF.

This chain uses TRBV20-1 with TRBJ2-4, with 7 bases fitting TRBD1. CDR1 is DFQATT, CDR2 SNEGSKA, per germline (reference sequence). J lost 3 bases, V lost 5 bases, and 7 bases had no gene match. The CDR3 contains 14 residues. CDR3 sequence reads: CSALIRTGKNIQYF. CDR3 nucleotide sequence: TGCAGTGCTCTTATAAGGACAGGCAAAAACATTCAGTACTTC.

The chain couples TRBV20-1 to TRBJ2-7, with 8 bases that match TRBD2. The ends lost 5 bases at V and 0 bases at J; junction bases unmatched: 9. The V gene's germline CDR1 is DFQATT and CDR2 SNEGSKA (reference sequence). The CDR3 extends over 15 amino acids. The CDR3 DNA is TGCAGTGCTCATCTTGAGCGGGGGTCCTCCTACGAGCAGTACTTC. As protein: CSAHLERGSSYEQYF.

CDR3 loop: CAISDHGTGSYGYTF. DNA of the CDR3: TGTGCCATCAGTGATCACGGGACAGGCAGCTATGGCTACACCTTC. The rearrangement links TRBV10-3 to TRBJ1-2, with 8 nucleotides matching TRBD1. V lost 3 bases and J lost 4; bases outside the gene matches: 7. This CDR3 has 15 amino acids. CDR1 and CDR2 (germline): ENHRY, SYGVKD.

The rearrangement links TRBV12-3 or TRBV12-4 to TRBJ2-5; D is uncertain. The J call may be incorrect, as the DNA end agrees better with TRBJ2-7. The CDR3 is 16 residues long. As DNA, the CDR3 is TGTGCCAGCAGTCCTTGGGGAATCGGTGATAGGTACGAGCAGTACTTC. The encoded protein is CASSPWGIGDRYEQYF.

This clonotype appeared a few times. This rearrangement joins TRBV6-5 to TRBJ1-2, with 9 bases aligning to TRBD1. V lost 6 bases and J lost 6; bases outside the gene matches: 8. This CDR3 is built from 14 residues. The germline V gene has CDR1 MNHEY and CDR2 SVGAGI. The CDR3 reads CASSGPGQGNGYTF. DNA of the CDR3: TGTGCCAGCAGCGGGCCGGGACAGGGTAATGGCTACACCTTC.

This clonotype was recorded only once. The chain has TRBV29-1 and TRBJ1-1; D is perhaps TRBD1 (5 bases). CDR1 is SQVTM and CDR2 is ANQGSEA in the germline V gene. The V and J ends lost 7 bases and 4 bases respectively, with 22 bases between them. This CDR3 comprises 15 residues. The CDR3 is CSATLGGSGSTEAFF. The CDR3 DNA follows: TGCAGCGCTACGCTGGGGGGATCTGGATCCACTGAAGCTTTCTTT.

This clonotype was recorded a few times. The chain employs TRBV11-1 and TRBJ1-2; TRBD1 might be the D (5 bases). The V gene lost 4 bases and the J gene lost 4 bases, with 13 bases spanning the gap. CDR3 length: 14 residues. The V gene's germline CDR1 is SGHAT and CDR2 FQDESV (reference sequence). The CDR3 DNA reads as TGTGCCAGCAGCTCTGCCCCAGGGAGCTATGGCTACACCTTC. Encoded protein: CASSSAPGSYGYTF.